The 32 T cell receptor beta chains presented below share a single source sample, sequenced in a study of chemoradiotherapy in HPV16-positive cancers. The assay was immunoSEQ multiplex PCR, and TCRdb's table has in-frame clones only and misses some. The sample contains roughly 23,000 clones, around nine tenths of which appear only once. Sequenced here: blood, sampled from a patient who underwent chemoradiotherapy. These receptors originate from a human donor with HPV-associated anogenital cancer.

The chain employs TRBV6-6 and TRBJ1-3; D is unclear. The CDR3 sequence is 16 residues long. V was trimmed by 2 bases and J by 0 bases, leaving 11 bases between them. Germline CDR1 and CDR2: MNHNY and SVGAGI (reference sequence). CDR3 nucleotides: TGTGCCAGCAGTTACCGCGTGATTGGCTCTGGAAACACCATATATTTT. The encoded protein is CASSYRVIGSGNTIYF.

The V and J genes are TRBV4-3 and TRBJ2-7; D perhaps matches TRBD2 (6 bases). This CDR3 region has 13 residues. Germline CDR1 LGHNA, CDR2 YSLEER. V gave up 3 bases and J gave up 6 bases, with 12 bases separating them. The CDR3 region has the DNA TGCGCCAGCAGCCACGGGGCGGGGTTCGAGCAGTACTTC. Translating gives CASSHGAGFEQYF.

This clone was observed a few times. The V call is TRBV5-1, the J call TRBJ1-2, with 7 bases fitting TRBD1. CDR3 length equals 11 residues. The junction had 5 bases not matched to a gene; V was cut back by 7 bases and J by 8 bases. Germline loops: CDR1 SGHRS, CDR2 YFSETQ. CDR3 sequence reads: CASQGGRGYTF. The DNA for the CDR3 is TGCGCCAGCCAGGGGGGGCGAGGCTACACCTTC.

The chain employs TRBV29-1 and TRBJ1-5, with D perhaps matching TRBD1 (6 bases). V shed 4 bases and J shed 10 bases, with 17 bases lying between them. This CDR3 has 13 residues. Germline CDR1 is SQVTM and CDR2 is ANQGSEA. Written as DNA, the CDR3 is TGCAGCGTTGGCCAGACAGGACCGGGTCCCCAGCATTTT. It yields the protein CSVGQTGPGPQHF.

This clone has a single count. This chain uses TRBV7-9 with TRBJ2-5, with TRBD2 matching over 13 bases. The CDR3 has 19 amino acids. Germline CDR1 is SEHNR and CDR2 is FQNEAQ (reference sequence). J lost 2 bases, V lost 0 bases, and 9 bases had no gene match. This CDR3 is CASSLAPGLAGVRQETQYF. The CDR3 DNA follows: TGTGCCAGCAGCTTAGCTCCCGGACTAGCGGGAGTCAGACAAGAGACCCAGTACTTC.

This clone appeared a single time. The chain is built from TRBV6-5 and TRBJ1-1; D may be TRBD1 (6 bases). The germline V gene encodes CDR1 MNHEY and CDR2 SVGAGI. The CDR3 covers 13 residues. The V end was cut by 6 bases, the J end by 6 bases, with 14 bases between. The CDR3 spells CASRRDTVAEAFF. The CDR3 coding sequence is TGTGCCAGCAGGAGGGACACCGTAGCTGAAGCTTTCTTT.

This chain joins TRBV28 and TRBJ2-7; D uncertain. CDR3 length: 11 residues. From germline, CDR1 is MDHEN and CDR2 SYDVKM. Between the trimmed V and J ends, which lost 5 bases and 2 bases, there was a span of 4 bases. The DNA for the CDR3 is TGTGCCAGCAGTATAACCTACGAGCAGTACTTC. Protein product: CASSITYEQYF. Looking up the rest from reference TRBV28 and TRBJ2-7 gives the full variable domain: DVKVTQSSRYLVKRTGEKVFLECVQDMDHENMFWYRQDPGLGLRLIYFSYDVKMKEKGDIPEGYSVSREKKERFSLILESASTNQTSMYLCASSITYEQYFGPGTRLTVT.

The chain has TRBV7-3 and TRBJ2-5; 11 nucleotides line up with TRBD1. The CDR3 covers 15 residues. V trimming: 5 bases; J trimming: 4 bases; junction bases outside the gene matches: 6. The germline CDR1 and CDR2 sequences are SGHTA and FQGTGA. In DNA, the CDR3 is TGTGCCAGCAGCCCCGGACAGGGGGCTGGAGAGACCCAGTACTTC. Its translation is CASSPGQGAGETQYF.

This clone was picked up one time. The chain links TRBV9 to TRBJ2-5, with D tentatively TRBD1 (6 bases). Germline V gene lookup returns CDR1 SGDLS and CDR2 YYNGEE. The CDR3 extends over 15 amino acids. With 0 bases removed from V and 4 bases from J, the gap between germline ends came to 13 bases. The CDR3 protein is CASSVAGGWGETQYF. CDR3 DNA sequence: TGTGCCAGCAGCGTAGCTGGGGGCTGGGGAGAGACCCAGTACTTC.

The chain employs TRBV10-3 and TRBJ2-7; D perhaps matches TRBD2 (7 bases). Deletions cut 5 bases from V and 3 bases from J, with 17 bases between. CDR1 is ENHRY, CDR2 SYGVKD, per germline. This CDR3 is built from 15 residues. The chain's CDR3 is CAISNYGLGGYEQYF. The CDR3 DNA reads TGTGCCATCAGTAACTACGGACTAGGGGGCTACGAGCAGTACTTC.

The CDR3 loop reads CSVAGGSGQPQHF. CDR3 coding DNA: TGCAGCGTTGCCGGGGGCAGCGGTCAGCCCCAGCATTTT. The chain combines TRBV29-1 with TRBJ1-5; maybe TRBD1 (6 bases). V was shortened by 4 bases and J by 6 bases, with 13 bases between the two germline ends. The CDR3 sequence is 13 residues long. In germline, CDR1 is SQVTM, CDR2 ANQGSEA.

This chain joins TRBV7-9 and TRBJ2-7; D may correspond to TRBD1 or TRBD2 (7 bases each). This CDR3 contains 16 residues. Germline CDR1 is SEHNR and CDR2 is FQNEAQ (reference sequence). With 2 bases removed from V and 0 bases from J, the gap between germline ends came to 14 bases. The CDR3: CASSLSGTASSYEQYF. CDR3 DNA: TGTGCCAGCAGCTTAAGCGGGACAGCAAGCTCCTACGAGCAGTACTTC. The full variable domain, its missing parts supplied by reference TRBV7-9 and TRBJ2-7, is DTGVSQNPRHKITKRGQNVTFRCDPISEHNRLYWYRQTLGQGPEFLTYFQNEAQLEKSRLLSDRFSAERPKGSFSTLEIQRTEQGDSAMYLCASSLSGTASSYEQYFGPGTRLTVT.

The rearrangement joins TRBV9 to TRBJ1-2; no definite D call. Deletions cut 4 bases from V and 2 bases from J, with 18 bases between. This CDR3 contains 16 residues. The germline V gene encodes CDR1 SGDLS and CDR2 YYNGEE. This CDR3 is CASSTPRGLENYGYTF. Written as DNA, the CDR3 is TGTGCCAGCAGCACACCCCGAGGCTTAGAGAACTATGGCTACACCTTC.

The rearrangement links TRBV6-5 to TRBJ2-7; 7 positions agree with TRBD1. V trimming: 5 bases; J trimming: 2 bases; junction bases outside the gene matches: 9. CDR3 size: 15 residues. CDR1 and CDR2 from the germline V gene are MNHEY and SVGAGI. DNA of the CDR3: TGTGCCAGCAGTACCTACAGGGGCCTCCCCTACGAGCAGTACTTC. Residues: CASSTYRGLPYEQYF.

This chain uses TRBV5-1 with TRBJ1-2; D gene uncertain. With 0 bases removed from V and 8 bases from J, the gap between germline ends came to 8 bases. CDR1 is SGHRS and CDR2 is YFSETQ in the germline V gene. This CDR3 comprises 12 residues. The CDR3 sequence is CASSLDGRGYTF. The DNA for the CDR3 is TGCGCCAGCAGCTTGGATGGAAGGGGCTACACCTTC.

This chain joins TRBV7-2 and TRBJ2-7; D unresolved. Germline CDR1 is SGHTA and CDR2 is FQGNSA. The CDR3 has 13 amino acids. The V end was cut by 2 bases, the J end by 2 bases, with 7 bases between. This chain's CDR3 is CASSLRDPYEQYF. For the CDR3, the DNA is TGTGCCAGCAGCTTAAGAGACCCCTACGAGCAGTACTTC.

The V gene is TRBV4-1, the J gene TRBJ2-7, with 9 nucleotides matching TRBD1. The CDR3 contains 14 residues. CDR1 MGHRA and CDR2 YSYEKL come from the germline V gene. With 2 bases clipped from V and 3 bases from J, the junction kept 2 bases outside the gene matches. The CDR3 DNA sequence: TGCGCCAGCAGCCAAAGGACAGGGGACTACGAGCAGTACTTC. Protein sequence: CASSQRTGDYEQYF.

The chain has TRBV5-1 and TRBJ2-5, with D perhaps being TRBD1 or TRBD2 (5 bases each). Germline V lookup: CDR1 SGHRS, CDR2 YFSETQ. V dropped 4 bases and J dropped 5 bases, with 15 bases sitting between them. CDR3 length equals 14 residues. DNA for the CDR3: TGCGCCAGCAGCCCCGGACCGGGGCGGGAGACCCAGTACTTC. It encodes CASSPGPGRETQYF.

J is TRBJ1-2 and V is TRBV6-5; 9 bases align to TRBD1. The ends lost 4 bases at V and 4 bases at J; junction bases unmatched: 7. The CDR3 sequence is 15 residues long. Germline values: CDR1 MNHEY, CDR2 SVGAGI. CDR3 sequence (DNA): TGTGCCAGCAGTTTCGGGGACAGGGCGTCCTATGGCTACACCTTC. Translation: CASSFGDRASYGYTF.

The V and J genes are TRBV15 and TRBJ2-3, with a weak D call TRBD2 (6 bases). This CDR3 region has 13 residues. Trimming took 8 bases from V and 11 from J, leaving 20 bases between them. Germline-derived CDR1 and CDR2 are LNHNV and YYDKDF (reference sequence). CDR3 sequence: CATGLGDSWVQYF. In DNA form, the CDR3 reads TGTGCCACCGGACTCGGGGACTCCTGGGTGCAGTATTTT. The variable domain in full, with the rest retrieved from reference TRBV15 and TRBJ2-3, is DAMVIQNPRYQVTQFGKPVTLSCSQTLNHNVMYWYQQKSSQAPKLLFHYYDKDFNNEADTPDNFQSRRPNTSFCFLDIRSPGLGDTAMYLCATGLGDSWVQYFGPGTRLTVL.

V gene TRBV19 combines with J gene TRBJ1-1, with D possibly matching TRBD1 (5 bases). CDR3 size: 15 residues. Germline loops: CDR1 LNHDA, CDR2 SQIVND (reference sequence). Trimming shortened V by 3 bases and J by 4 bases, and 15 bases separated the two germline ends. The CDR3 is CASSIGQGVITEAFF. Here the CDR3 DNA reads TGTGCCAGTAGTATTGGGCAGGGAGTGATCACTGAAGCTTTCTTT.

The chain couples TRBV7-6 to TRBJ1-2; 7 bases match TRBD1. J was trimmed by 0 bases and V by 4 bases; bases with no gene match: 8. Germline CDR1 reads SGHVS; CDR2 reads FNYEAQ. The length of the CDR3 is 16 residues. CDR3 amino acids: CASSSPGQRSNYGYTF. Here the CDR3 DNA reads TGTGCCAGCAGCTCCCCGGGACAGAGGTCTAACTATGGCTACACCTTC.

The rearrangement joins TRBV7-2 to TRBJ2-5, with no clear D. CDR1 SGHTA and CDR2 FQGNSA come from the germline V gene. Deletions cut 2 bases from V and 1 base from J, with 5 bases between. The CDR3 runs 13 residues. The CDR3 DNA sequence: TGTGCCAGCAGCTTAACTCCCCAAGAGACCCAGTACTTC. Its protein product is CASSLTPQETQYF. Filled out from reference TRBV7-2 and TRBJ2-5, the complete variable domain reads GAGVSQSPSNKVTEKGKDVELRCDPISGHTALYWYRQSLGQGLEFLIYFQGNSAPDKSGLPSDRFSAERTGGSVSTLTIQRTQQEDSAVYLCASSLTPQETQYFGPGTRLLVL.

This chain uses TRBV11-2 with TRBJ2-3; no firm D call. With 5 bases removed from V and 4 bases from J, the gap between germline ends came to 13 bases. Germline CDR1 SGHAT, CDR2 FQNNGV. The CDR3 is 14 residues long. CDR3 nucleotide sequence: TGTGCCAGCAGCAAGGCCTCGGTCGCAGATACGCAGTATTTT. Amino acid sequence: CASSKASVADTQYF.

This clone is a singleton in its sample. The chain recombines TRBV7-2 with TRBJ1-2, with a possible D match to TRBD1 (6 bases). This CDR3 comprises 12 residues. Germline V gives CDR1 SGHTA, CDR2 FQGNSA. Between the trimmed V and J ends, which lost 5 bases and 8 bases, there was a span of 12 bases. CDR3 nucleotides: TGTGCCAGCAGCCCAGTCGGGGGCGGCTACACCTTC. Translation: CASSPVGGGYTF.

In this sample, this clone turned up once. J is TRBJ2-1 and V is TRBV19; D may be TRBD2 (6 bases). Trimming removed 6 bases from V and 0 bases from J, with 15 bases in between. The CDR3 totals 16 residues. Germline V gene data show CDR1 as LNHDA and CDR2 as SQIVND (reference sequence). Here the CDR3 DNA reads TGTGCCAGTAGAGCGGGCGGGAAGAGCTCCTACAATGAGCAGTTCTTC. This encodes CASRAGGKSSYNEQFF.

V gene TRBV5-6 combines with J gene TRBJ2-2, with 7 bases matching TRBD2. Trimming at V came to 2 bases and at J to 0 bases, leaving 7 bases not matched to a gene. Germline V gene data show CDR1 as SGHDT and CDR2 as YYEEEE. This CDR3 spans 17 amino acids. Written as DNA, the CDR3 is TGTGCCAGCAGCTTAAGGGTGAGCGGGACGAACACCGGGGAGCTGTTTTTT. This gives the protein CASSLRVSGTNTGELFF.

J is TRBJ1-4 and V is TRBV9; no clear D gene. The CDR3 contains 14 residues. Per germline, CDR1 SGDLS and CDR2 YYNGEE. The V and J ends lost 3 bases and 6 bases respectively, with 12 bases between them. CDR3 loop: CASSAEGSHEKLFF. DNA of the CDR3: TGTGCCAGCAGCGCCGAGGGTTCCCATGAAAAACTGTTTTTT.

The gene calls are TRBV4-1 and TRBJ2-7; no firm D call. The germline gives CDR1 MGHRA, CDR2 YSYEKL. The CDR3 is 15 residues long. Trimming shortened V by 0 bases and J by 0 bases, and 9 bases separated the two germline ends. The CDR3 spells CASSQDKESSYEQYF. CDR3 DNA: TGCGCCAGCAGCCAAGATAAAGAGAGCTCCTACGAGCAGTACTTC.

The rearrangement links TRBV29-1 to TRBJ2-4; 11 bases agree with TRBD1. CDR3 length equals 13 residues. Trimming took 6 bases from V and 7 from J; bases not matched to a gene: 5. CDR1 is SQVTM and CDR2 is ANQGSEA in the germline V gene. Written as DNA, the CDR3 is TGCAGCGTCGCCGGGACAGGGGGGAACATTCAGTACTTC. This gives the protein CSVAGTGGNIQYF.

The gene calls are TRBV2 and TRBJ1-2, with D uncertain. V lost 5 bases and J 0 bases, leaving 10 bases between the germline ends. This CDR3 has 14 residues. Germline-derived CDR1 and CDR2 are SNHLY and FYNNEI. The CDR3 protein is CASSWGYPNYGYTF. CDR3 coding DNA: TGTGCCAGCAGTTGGGGATACCCTAACTATGGCTACACCTTC.

The chain couples TRBV28 to TRBJ2-1; D is possibly TRBD2 (5 bases). This CDR3 has 14 amino acids. The germline V gene has CDR1 MDHEN and CDR2 SYDVKM. The V end lost 5 bases, the J end lost 2 bases, and 10 bases lay between the germline ends. CDR3 DNA sequence: TGTGCCAGCAGTGCCAGCGGAGCCTACAATGAGCAGTTCTTC. This translates into CASSASGAYNEQFF.